Below, 9 T cell receptor beta chains from the same sample are listed, as sequenced in a study of human T cells and chemical hapten exposure (dated by TCRdb to the early 2020s). The sample's time point, from its label and the paper: patch test 1, 2 weeks after DPC sensitization. In the paper's terms, the treatment or condition label means: therapeutic diphenylcyclopropenone sensitization with weekly scalp DPC. To prepare the library, RACE was applied. This sample was sequenced with a NextSeq 500. TCRdb redid the processing of the public reads, applying fastp at Q25 and MiXCR, and retained in-frame beta chains. Records with the same CDR3 protein are collapsed into one entry carrying the most frequent genes and DNA. This sample comprises roughly 180,000 distinct CDR3 sequences, around 15% of them detected only once. The ten largest clones represent approximately 1.5% of the sample. The starting material was whole blood, obtained in connection with sensitization to the hapten diphenylcyclopropenone (DPC). The receptors originated from a woman aged 25 to 39 with alopecia areata. Some clones in this sample may be carry-over from other donors' samples.

This clonotype came up a few times. The rearrangement uses TRBV7-3 and TRBJ2-1, with 9 bases that match TRBD1. The CDR3 has 16 amino acids. V trimming: 5 bases; J trimming: 7 bases; junction bases outside the gene matches: 12. Germline V gene lookup returns CDR1 SGHTA and CDR2 FQGTGA. In DNA, the CDR3 is TGTGCCAGCAGCCTGTCGGGGACAGGGCTGAGGAATGAGCAGTTCTTC. The encoded protein is CASSLSGTGLRNEQFF.

The chain joins TRBV7-2 to TRBJ1-6; 8 bases are a match to TRBD1. The V gene's germline CDR1 is SGHTA and CDR2 FQGNSA. There are 14 residues in the CDR3. The ends lost 2 bases at V and 10 bases at J; junction bases unmatched: 4. The CDR3 DNA reads TGTGCCAGCAGCTTACGGGACAGGAGATCACCCCTCCACTTT. This sequence encodes CASSLRDRRSPLHF.

The genes are TRBV16 and TRBJ2-2, with 9 positions matching TRBD1. Germline V CDR1 and CDR2: KGHSY, FQNENV. V shed 4 bases, J shed 4 bases, and the junction held 7 bases outside the gene matches. The CDR3 extends over 16 amino acids. CDR3 DNA: TGTGCCAGCAGCCCGCACGCACAGGGGGCCACCGGGGAGCTGTTTTTT. This sequence encodes CASSPHAQGATGELFF.

This chain uses TRBV6-6 with TRBJ2-5; 9 positions agree with TRBD2. Per germline, CDR1 MNHNY and CDR2 SVGAGI (reference sequence). V was clipped by 6 bases and J by 4 bases; unmatched bases: 12. This CDR3 comprises 16 residues. In DNA, the CDR3 is TGTGCCAGCAGCCTTCAAGCGGGAGGCCCTCCAGAGACCCAGTACTTC. Protein product: CASSLQAGGPPETQYF.

This chain joins TRBV20-1 and TRBJ2-3; D call uncertain. The CDR3 sequence is 14 residues long. From germline, CDR1 is DFQATT and CDR2 SNEGSKA (reference sequence). V was pared by 3 bases and J by 2 bases, with 12 bases between. The CDR3 nucleotides are TGCAGTGCTAGTCCGGTAATGTTCACAGATACGCAGTATTTT. Protein: CSASPVMFTDTQYF.

This clonotype was seen a handful of times. The genes are TRBV24-1 and TRBJ1-1, with D perhaps matching TRBD1 (6 bases). CDR3 length: 13 amino acids. Germline loops: CDR1 KGHDR, CDR2 SFDVKD. Trimming stripped 5 bases from V and 10 bases from J, with 16 bases between. The CDR3 region has the DNA TGTGCCACCAGTGGGTCGGATCAGGGGCCAGCTTTCTTT. It codes for CATSGSDQGPAFF.

The chain uses TRBV10-1 and TRBJ2-3; maybe TRBD2 (6 bases). Trimming pared 0 bases from V and 3 bases from J, leaving 13 bases between. The V gene's germline CDR1 is WNHNN and CDR2 SYGVQD (reference sequence). CDR3 size: 16 residues. The CDR3 nucleotides read TGCGCCAGCAGTGAGTCTGGCGGGAAGGGGACAGATACGCAGTATTTT. Protein sequence: CASSESGGKGTDTQYF.

The rearrangement joins TRBV20-1 to TRBJ1-1; D remains ambiguous. Germline V CDR1 and CDR2: DFQATT, SNEGSKA (reference sequence). This CDR3 has 14 residues. With 0 bases removed from V and 0 bases from J, the gap between germline ends came to 8 bases. The CDR3 nucleotides read TGCAGTGCTAGAGATCGAACGGTGAACACTGAAGCTTTCTTT. Its translation is CSARDRTVNTEAFF.

The J gene is TRBJ1-4, the V gene TRBV9, with D maybe TRBD1 (5 bases). CDR1 is SGDLS and CDR2 is YYNGEE in the germline V gene. There are 12 residues in the CDR3. V was trimmed by 5 bases and J by 10 bases, leaving 12 bases between them. In DNA, the CDR3 is TGTGCCAGCAGTGCGGTCGGGGGAAAACTGTTTTTT. This encodes CASSAVGGKLFF. The full variable domain, with the rest looked up from reference TRBV9 and TRBJ1-4, is DSGVTQTPKHLITATGQRVTLRCSPRSGDLSVYWYQQSLDQGLQFLIQYYNGEERAKGNILERFSAQQFPDLHSELNLSSLELGDSALYFCASSAVGGKLFFGSGTQLSVL.